These T cell receptor beta chains were read from a single sample in a study of CD8+CD57+ T cells in acquired aplastic anemia. TCRdb reanalysed the reads using MiXCR and keeps one entry per CDR3 protein. Of hundreds of thousands of distinct CDR3 sequences in the sample, roughly 82% were seen once. Sequences were obtained from sorted CD4+, CD8+, or CD8+CD57+ T cells (not recorded which) from PBMCs. These receptor sequences come from a human donor with aplastic anemia. Both conserved end residues are part of each CDR3. A D gene is named only where the DNA matches it firmly. Some rows mark clone size as missing; the rest say once, few, many or name a class of expanded clone.

CDR3	DNA	size	D	J	V
CASSDLRFIPNTGELFF	TGTGCCAGCAGTGATTTACGCTTCATCCCGAACACCGGGGAGCTGTTTTTT	NA	NA	TRBJ2-2	TRBV19
CASVLVGGALPGYTF	TGTGCCAGCGTACTTGTGGGGGGCGCGTTGCCGGGCTACACCTTC	NA	NA	TRBJ1-2	TRBV7-8
CASSFQTGGAADDQFF	TGTGCCAGCAGCTTTCAAACAGGCGGGGCGGCCGATGACCAGTTCTTC	NA	NA	TRBJ2-1	TRBV7-8
CASSFTSGSGEQFF	TGTGCCAGCAGCTTTACTAGCGGGAGCGGTGAGCAGTTCTTC	NA	TRBD2	TRBJ2-1	TRBV5-4
CASSLSPSNEKHF	TGTGCCAGCAGCTTATCCCCGAGTAATGAGAAGCACTTC	NA	NA	TRBJ2-1	TRBV7-3
CASSPRTGNSPLHF	TGTGCCAGCAGCCCGAGGACAGGGAATTCACCCCTCCACTTT	NA	TRBD1	TRBJ1-6	TRBV9
CTITRVTEDFF	TGCACAATTACCAGAGTCACCGAGGATTTCTTC	NA	NA	TRBJ1-1	TRBV29-1
CASSDGRSRGRFF	TGTGCCAGCAGCGATGGGAGAAGCCGGGGGCGCTTCTTC	NA	NA	TRBJ2-1	TRBV7-9
CASRLDGKVQYF	TGTGCCAGCAGATTAGATGGGAAAGTTCAGTACTTC	NA	NA	TRBJ2-5	TRBV11-3
CASSESGRIYEQYF	TGTGCCAGCAGTGAATCGGGACGGATCTACGAGCAGTACTTC	NA	NA	TRBJ2-7	TRBV10-3
CASSFHADGTALF	TGTGCCAGCAGCTTTCATGCAGACGGTACAGCCCTTTTT	few	NA	TRBJ2-3	TRBV7-8
CASSLAPTSSYEQYF	TGTGCCAGCAGCTTAGCCCCGACTAGCTCCTACGAGCAGTACTTC	once	NA	TRBJ2-7	TRBV7-2
CASSLVSAGAAGNIQYF	TGTGCCAGCAGCTTGGTTAGCGCCGGGGCGGCGGGGAACATTCAGTACTTC	NA	NA	TRBJ2-4	TRBV5-4
CASSITSGRRNEQFF	TGTGCCAGTAGTATCACTAGCGGGCGTCGCAATGAGCAGTTCTTC	NA	TRBD2	TRBJ2-1	TRBV7-2
CASSVEGNSYAQYF	TGTGCCAGCAGCGTAGAGGGAAATTCCTATGCGCAGTACTTC	NA	NA	TRBJ2-7	TRBV7-3
CASSLDRTGNTPAFF	TGTGCCAGCAGCTTAGATCGGACAGGGAACACCCCAGCTTTCTTT	NA	TRBD1	TRBJ1-1	TRBV7-3
CASSLYGTADEQYF	TGCGCCAGCAGCTTGTACGGTACCGCAGACGAGCAGTACTTC	NA	NA	TRBJ2-7	TRBV5-1
CASSLARSRDTEYF	TGTGCCAGCAGCTTAGCGAGAAGCCGCGATACGGAGTATTTT	NA	NA	TRBJ2-3	TRBV7-9
CASSAQTGLSEQYF	TGTGCCAGTAGTGCCCAGACAGGGTTAAGCGAGCAGTACTTC	NA	TRBD1	TRBJ2-7	TRBV19
CASSLDLTGHEQYF	TGTGCCAGCAGCTTAGACCTGACAGGTCACGAGCAGTACTTC	once	NA	TRBJ2-7	TRBV11-3
CASTKTEKTLFF	TGTGCCAGCACCAAGACAGAAAAAACCCTGTTTTTT	NA	NA	TRBJ2-2	TRBV9
CASGHGLADGYNF	TGCGCCAGCGGCCACGGGCTTGCAGATGGCTACAACTTC	NA	NA	TRBJ1-2	TRBV2
CASSVGGGGATQYF	TGTGCCAGCAGCGTAGGCGGCGGGGGGGCGACCCAGTACTTC	NA	TRBD2	TRBJ2-5	TRBV5-1
CASSEGGGNGQDVQLF	TGTGCCAGCAGCGAGGGGGGCGGAAACGGGCAGGATGTGCAGCTCTTC	NA	NA	TRBJ2-1	TRBV2
CASRHPRRRTQKF	TGTGCCAGCAGGCACCCCCGCAGAAGAACACAGAAGTTT	NA	NA	TRBJ2-3	TRBV9
CASRMGENPTPPRYTF	TGTGCCAGCAGGATGGGCGAGAACCCCACCCCTCCACGTTACACCTTC	NA	NA	TRBJ1-2	TRBV7-8
CASSYTGGPPPHF	TGTGCCAGCAGCTATACAGGAGGTCCGCCCCCGCATTTT	NA	NA	TRBJ1-5	TRBV7-8
CASSLSSYNSPGHTF	TGTGCCAGCAGCTTGAGTTCCTATAATTCACCCGGCCACACCTTC	NA	NA	TRBJ1-2	TRBV7-6
CASSLGLGATTQYF	TGTGCCAGCAGCTTAGGGCTAGGTGCCACTACTCAGTATTTT	NA	NA	TRBJ2-3	TRBV9
CASSGGQGARDEKLFF	TGTGCCAGCAGCGGGGGACAGGGGGCTAGAGATGAAAAACTGTTTTTT	many	TRBD1	TRBJ1-4	TRBV5-4
CASSREPQYSGANVLTF	TGTGCCAGCAGCAGAGAGCCCCAGTACTCTGGGGCCAACGTCCTGACTTTC	NA	NA	TRBJ2-6	TRBV11-1
CASSYSSGEQSSEKLFF	TGTGCCAGCAGCTACTCCTCGGGGGAACAAAGTTCCGAAAAACTGTTTTTT	NA	NA	TRBJ1-4	TRBV13
CAASRGGGQDTQYF	TGTGCCGCCAGCAGAGGCGGGGGCCAAGATACCCAGTACTTT	NA	NA	TRBJ2-3	TRBV15
CASGVGGNGTAFF	TGTGCCAGCGGGGTCGGTGGCAACGGGACGGCCTTTTTT	NA	NA	TRBJ2-3	TRBV7-8
CASSPGDRGKEQYF	TGTGCCAGCAGCCCTGGGGACAGGGGAAAAGAGCAGTACTTC	NA	TRBD1	TRBJ2-7	TRBV7-2
CASSLAGGPTTTYF	TGTGCCAGCAGCTTAGCGGGAGGTCCCACTACGACGTATTTT	NA	NA	TRBJ2-3	TRBV7-8
CATSTRSGQETQYF	TGTGCCACCAGCACCCGCAGCGGGCAAGAGACCCAGTACTTC	NA	NA	TRBJ2-5	TRBV15
CASSFHPDGTAHSYTF	TGTGCCAGCAGCTTTCATCCAGACGGGACAGCACATTCCTACACCTTC	NA	TRBD1	TRBJ1-2	TRBV7-8